A single sample is the source of the 18 T cell receptor beta chains below, sequenced in a study of Ad26.COV2.S vaccination and SARS-CoV-2 variants. Sample treatment: around 19 received Ad26.COV2.S at low or high dose, single or two shots; roughly 5 received placebo; per-sample allocation not given. Repertoires come from day 63 after the first vaccine or placebo injection. Repertoires were generated with immunoSEQ multiplex PCR, while TCRdb's copy carries only in-frame clones and drops some. The sample carries about 420,000 clones, 88% recorded once. Sequencing was performed on peripheral blood, taken in a trial of Ad26.COV2.S vaccine versus placebo. The receptors stem from a person between 18 and 65 years old who received the Ad26.COV2.S COVID-19 vaccine or a placebo.

CDR3 region: CASMWTGELFF. CDR3 in DNA: TGCGCCAGTATGTGGACCGGGGAGCTGTTTTTT. This chain uses TRBV5-1 with TRBJ2-2; D gene uncertain. The germline CDR1 and CDR2 sequences are SGHRS and YFSETQ. V shed 8 bases and J shed 5 bases, with 7 bases lying between them. This CDR3 contains 11 residues.

The V call is TRBV7-9, the J call TRBJ1-1; D is possibly TRBD1 (6 bases). CDR1 SEHNR and CDR2 FQNEAQ come from the germline V gene (reference sequence). CDR3 length equals 12 residues. Trimming removed 4 bases at V and 11 bases at J, with 14 bases between. The CDR3 nucleotides read TGTGCCAGCAGCTGGGAGGGGGGCCCGGCTTTCTTT. Encoded protein: CASSWEGGPAFF.

The CDR3 protein is CASSRRGRSNTEAFF. DNA for the CDR3: TGTGCCAGCAGTCGCAGGGGGCGATCCAACACTGAAGCTTTCTTT. This chain uses TRBV25-1 with TRBJ1-1, with TRBD1 matching over 8 bases. V shed 5 bases and J 2 bases; nucleotides not matched to a gene: 7. The CDR3 has 15 amino acids. CDR1 is MGHDK, CDR2 SYGVNS, per germline.

The V and J genes are TRBV4-3 and TRBJ2-2; 9 positions agree with TRBD2. J was trimmed by 2 bases and V by 4 bases; bases with no gene match: 2. The CDR3 has 15 amino acids. Germline assignment: CDR1 LGHNA and CDR2 YSLEER. The CDR3 protein is CASSPTSGNTGELFF. The CDR3 DNA is TGCGCCAGCAGCCCGACTAGCGGTAACACCGGGGAGCTGTTTTTT.

Points on this clone: This clone may be a read error of a much larger clone one base away. Other DNA variants within this sample encode the same CDR3. This chain connects TRBV5-6 to TRBJ2-7, with D possibly matching TRBD1 (6 bases). The V gene's germline CDR1 is SGHDT and CDR2 YYEEEE. The CDR3 has 12 residues. V was cut by 4 bases and J by 3 bases, with 8 bases left in between. The chain's CDR3 is CASSLQGYEQYF. CDR3 DNA: TGTGCCAGCAGCCTACAGGGCTACGAGCAGTACTTC.

The chain is built from TRBV9 and TRBJ1-2, with D perhaps TRBD1 (6 bases). Trimming pared 0 bases from V and 2 bases from J, leaving 8 bases between. The CDR3 covers 14 residues. Per germline, CDR1 SGDLS and CDR2 YYNGEE. The CDR3 region has the DNA TGTGCCAGCAGCGTAGCGACAGGCAACTATGGCTACACCTTC. This translates into CASSVATGNYGYTF. The full variable domain, with the rest looked up from reference TRBV9 and TRBJ1-2, is DSGVTQTPKHLITATGQRVTLRCSPRSGDLSVYWYQQSLDQGLQFLIQYYNGEERAKGNILERFSAQQFPDLHSELNLSSLELGDSALYFCASSVATGNYGYTFGSGTRLTVV.

V is TRBV29-1 and J is TRBJ2-5; 8 positions agree with TRBD1. The CDR3 extends over 12 amino acids. CDR1 is SQVTM and CDR2 is ANQGSEA in the germline V gene. J gave up 5 bases and V 5 bases, and 4 bases lay outside the gene matches. CDR3 in amino acids: CSVRQGRETQYF. In DNA, the CDR3 is TGCAGCGTTCGACAGGGGAGGGAGACCCAGTACTTC. The full variable domain, rest sourced from reference TRBV29-1 and TRBJ2-5, is SAVISQKPSRDICQRGTSLTIQCQVDSQVTMMFWYRQQPGQSLTLIATANQGSEATYESGFVIDKFPISRPNLTFSTLTVSNMSPEDSSIYLCSVRQGRETQYFGPGTRLLVL.

This chain connects TRBV6-5 to TRBJ2-1; tentative D call: TRBD2 (6 bases). The CDR3 loop spans 14 amino acids. The V gene lost 2 bases and the J gene lost 6 bases, with 11 bases spanning the gap. The germline V gene has CDR1 MNHEY and CDR2 SVGAGI. The CDR3: CASSYILGGNEQFF. In DNA, the CDR3 is TGTGCCAGCAGTTACATTTTGGGGGGCAATGAGCAGTTCTTC.

The chain couples TRBV25-1 to TRBJ1-1, with 7 bases that match TRBD1. Germline-derived CDR1 and CDR2 are MGHDK and SYGVNS. The CDR3 covers 18 residues. J lost 1 base, V lost 4 bases, and 15 bases had no gene match. The CDR3: CASSVFLPQGVGNTEAFF. The CDR3 nucleotides are TGTGCCAGCAGTGTATTTCTCCCTCAGGGGGTAGGGAACACTGAAGCTTTCTTT.

The J gene is TRBJ1-5, the V gene TRBV7-2; unclear D gene. Germline V gene data show CDR1 as SGHTA and CDR2 as FQGNSA. CDR3 length: 12 residues. Trimming stripped 3 bases from V and 6 bases from J, with 6 bases between. The CDR3: CASSFMSQPQHF. The CDR3 DNA follows: TGTGCCAGCAGCTTTATGTCTCAGCCCCAGCATTTT.

V and J are TRBV24-1 and TRBJ2-5, with D perhaps TRBD1 or TRBD2 (5 bases each). The CDR3 totals 15 residues. The germline V and J ends were trimmed by 2 bases and 5 bases, with 14 bases remaining between them. Germline CDR1 is KGHDR and CDR2 is SFDVKD. The CDR3 is CATSDSGTFFETQYF. The CDR3, as DNA: TGTGCCACCAGTGATTCCGGGACGTTTTTTGAGACCCAGTACTTC.

The chain links TRBV11-3 to TRBJ1-1, with D unclear. V was trimmed by 5 bases and J by 1 base, leaving 5 bases between them. This CDR3 has 12 residues. CDR1 and CDR2 (germline): SGHNT, YENEEA. This CDR3 reads CASSRSNTEAFF. The DNA of the CDR3 is TGTGCCAGCAGCAGATCGAACACTGAAGCTTTCTTT. Full variable domain (rest looked up from reference TRBV11-3 and TRBJ1-1): EAGVVQSPRYKIIEKKQPVAFWCNPISGHNTLYWYLQNLGQGPELLIRYENEEAVDDSQLPKDRFSAERLKGVDSTLKIQPAELGDSAVYLCASSRSNTEAFFGQGTRLTVV.

This clone appeared a few times. The V and J genes are TRBV6-2 or TRBV6-3 and TRBJ2-1; 7 bases fit TRBD2. The CDR3 runs to 18 residues. With V trimmed by 0 bases and J by 8 bases, 16 bases remained unmatched. In germline, CDR1 is MNHEY, CDR2 SVGEGT. The CDR3 nucleotides read TGTGCCAGCAGTTACTCCTTCCTAGCGGCCGCCCGGTCGGATGAGCAGTTCTTC. Translated: CASSYSFLAAARSDEQFF.

V usage is TRBV21-1 and J usage is TRBJ2-7; TRBD1 is the table's D call and was not checked against the DNA. TRBV21-1 is a recognized pseudogene. The CDR3 covers 17 residues. CDR3 sequence: CASSKDFGTQDFYEQYF. The CDR3 nucleotides are TGTGCCAGCAGCAAAGATTTTGGGACACAAGATTTTTACGAGCAGTACTTC.

The chain carries TRBV7-9 and TRBJ1-2; D unclear. Trimming left V 0 bases short and J 4 bases short, with 6 bases between. This CDR3 contains 13 residues. The germline gives CDR1 SEHNR, CDR2 FQNEAQ (reference sequence). Here the CDR3 reads CASSLAVSYGYTF. The CDR3 coding sequence is TGTGCCAGCAGCTTAGCGGTTAGCTATGGCTACACCTTC.

This clone was recorded a few times. The V gene is TRBV6-8, the J gene TRBJ1-1; 7 bases map to TRBD1. The CDR3 length is 14 residues. Germline V gene sequence: CDR1 MNHGY, CDR2 SAAAGT. V was pared by 5 bases and J by 0 bases, with 3 bases of the junction left unmatched. For the CDR3, the DNA is TGTGCCAGCAGTAGGGACAGTTTGAACACTGAAGCTTTCTTT. It translates to CASSRDSLNTEAFF.

In regard to this clone: Distinct nucleotide sequences in the sample also encode this CDR3. The V call is TRBV27, the J call TRBJ1-2; a weak D match, TRBD1 (5 bases). Germline loops: CDR1 MNHEY, CDR2 SMNVEV (reference sequence). The CDR3 runs to 15 residues. The V gene lost 0 bases and the J gene lost 1 base, with 9 bases spanning the gap. For the CDR3, the DNA is TGTGCCAGCAGTTTATCCGGTCAGGGTAACTATGGCTACACCTTC. Its translation: CASSLSGQGNYGYTF.

The rearrangement joins TRBV9 to TRBJ2-3; D perhaps matches TRBD1 (7 bases). From germline, CDR1 is SGDLS and CDR2 YYNGEE. V was trimmed by 4 bases and J by 5 bases, leaving 20 bases between them. This CDR3 is 16 amino acids long. The CDR3 is CASSSRGVAARDTQYF. The CDR3 DNA reads TGTGCCAGCAGCTCCAGGGGGGTAGCGGCACGAGATACGCAGTATTTT.